The clone carrying this TCR beta chain is identified as hyperexpanded from frequency. Its antigen remains unidentified. The data stem from a study of cytomegalovirus exposure and HLA in healthy donors. The PCR contained 60 Vbeta and 13 Jbeta primers. Original methodology: Later, some 75 million unique TCR beta chains were counted in an analysis, and some 11 million of them were shared. TCRdb's table, derived via immunoSEQ multiplex PCR, lists solely in-frame clones and lacks some. V and J calls plus clone size are reproduced from that table; the DNA served to infer D and trimming. The sample table includes about 20,000 clones. General study results and limits: CMV serostatus was the only recorded immune exposure for donors.

Per the germline V gene, CDR1 is MNHEY and CDR2 is SMNVEV (reference sequence). V shed 6 bases and J shed 2 bases, with 2 bases lying between them. This CDR3 region has 11 residues. V is TRBV27 and J is TRBJ2-1; D call uncertain. The sequence came from a man aged 55 to 70 in good health and CMV-seropositive. Material for sequencing was PBMCs. CDR3 bases: TGTGCCAGCAGCACCTACAATGAGCAGTTCTTC. Its translation: CASSTYNEQFF.